One and the same sample provided the 20 T cell receptor beta chains below, sequenced in a study of identical twins. Each CDR3 protein is one row after TCRdb ran MiXCR on the 5' RACE reads. The sample lists more than 1.5 million distinct CDR3 sequences; under 35% were seen once. Specimen: cord blood. The receptors originated from a newborn girl in good health.

This clonotype has just a few counts. This chain joins TRBV9 and TRBJ2-5, with D perhaps TRBD2 (6 bases). CDR1 and CDR2 (germline): SGDLS, YYNGEE. The CDR3 spans 15 residues. The V end lost 1 base, the J end lost 5 bases, and 15 bases lay between the germline ends. CDR3 nucleotides: TGTGCCAGCAGCGTAACGCCATCAGGGAGGGAGACCCAGTACTTC. Amino acid sequence: CASSVTPSGRETQYF.

This chain uses TRBV20-1 with TRBJ2-1; the D gene is possibly TRBD2 (6 bases). The CDR3 totals 14 residues. Germline V gene sequence: CDR1 DFQATT, CDR2 SNEGSKA (reference sequence). Deletions cut 3 bases from V and 8 bases from J, with 17 bases between. As DNA, the CDR3 is TGCAGTGCTAGCGGGAGTAAGTTGTGGGATGAGCAGTTCTTC. Protein: CSASGSKLWDEQFF.

This chain links TRBV20-1 with TRBJ2-1, with 9 nucleotides matching TRBD2. This CDR3 spans 13 amino acids. Germline loops: CDR1 DFQATT, CDR2 SNEGSKA (reference sequence). V was clipped by 1 base and J by 12 bases; unmatched bases: 7. CDR3 region: CSARGEREVGQFF. Here the CDR3 DNA reads TGCAGTGCTAGAGGGGAGCGGGAGGTCGGGCAGTTCTTC.

The rearrangement links TRBV12-3 or TRBV12-4 to TRBJ2-3; D might be TRBD2 (6 bases). This CDR3 has 14 residues. With 3 bases removed from V and 10 bases from J, the gap between germline ends came to 17 bases. The CDR3 DNA is TGTGCCAGCAGTTTTGGGGGAGGACCGACCGCGCAGTATTTT. Its protein product is CASSFGGGPTAQYF.

V gene TRBV2 combines with J gene TRBJ2-7; D unclear. The germline V and J ends were trimmed by 2 bases and 7 bases, with 15 bases remaining between them. CDR3 length: 14 residues. Germline CDR1 reads SNHLY; CDR2 reads FYNNEI. The CDR3 sequence is CASSESADYNEQYF. The CDR3 nucleotides are TGTGCCAGCAGTGAATCGGCGGATTACAATGAGCAGTACTTC.

The genes are TRBV12-3 or TRBV12-4 and TRBJ1-2; D gene unclear. This CDR3 region has 13 residues. Trimming removed 3 bases from V and 3 bases from J, with 8 bases in between. Written as DNA, the CDR3 is TGTGCCAGCAGTTTTCTGGCGGACTATGGCTACACCTTC. This encodes CASSFLADYGYTF.

V usage is TRBV6-1 and J usage is TRBJ2-5, with a tentative D call TRBD2 (5 bases). Looked up from germline, CDR1 is MNHNS and CDR2 is SASEGT. CDR3 length: 16 amino acids. The V gene lost 6 bases and the J gene lost 1 base, with 18 bases spanning the gap. The CDR3 coding sequence is TGTGCCAGCAGACCACATATCACGGGATCCCAAGAGACCCAGTACTTC. Translating it yields CASRPHITGSQETQYF.

The chain uses TRBV29-1 and TRBJ1-5; 7 bases line up with TRBD1. Germline CDR1 SQVTM, CDR2 ANQGSEA. Germline trimming cut 0 bases from V and 6 bases from J; bases unmatched to any gene: 5. The CDR3 spans 14 residues. The CDR3 region has the DNA TGCAGCGTTGAAGAGAGGGGGCCGGGTCAGCCCCAGCATTTT. Translating it yields CSVEERGPGQPQHF.

In regard to this clonotype: At one of its ends the junction is not consistent with the germline gene, which may arise from a read error. CDR3 in DNA: TGCGGTGCTATTCGCGGGAGGACCTACGAGCAGTACTTC. Amino acid sequence: CGAIRGRTYEQYF. The chain uses TRBV20-1 and TRBJ2-7; 8 bases are shared with TRBD2. Germline CDR1 DFQATT, CDR2 SNEGSKA (reference sequence). The CDR3 is 13 residues long.

This clonotype was counted between two and nine times. This chain uses TRBV6-1 with TRBJ1-3, with unresolved D. Trimming stripped 2 bases from V and 0 bases from J, with 8 bases between. The germline gives CDR1 MNHNS, CDR2 SASEGT. This CDR3 comprises 15 residues. CDR3 in DNA: TGTGCCAGCAGTGAACTCCTCTACTCTGGAAACACCATATATTTT. This translates into CASSELLYSGNTIYF.

In this sample, this clonotype turned up a few times. This chain joins TRBV27 and TRBJ2-4; 8 bases align to TRBD2. From germline, CDR1 is MNHEY and CDR2 SMNVEV (reference sequence). The CDR3 contains 17 residues. Losses at the gene ends were 1 base for V and 8 bases for J; bases not matched to a gene: 13. The CDR3 here is CASSLFAGGGSGDIQYF. For the CDR3, the DNA is TGTGCCAGCAGTTTATTTGCGGGGGGCGGGAGCGGGGACATTCAGTACTTC.

In its sample, this clonotype was seen a few times. V is TRBV13 and J is TRBJ2-1; D not resolved. The J call may be incorrect, as the DNA end agrees better with TRBJ2-7. CDR1 and CDR2 (germline): PRHDT, FYEKMQ (reference sequence). The CDR3 loop spans 14 amino acids. The CDR3 coding sequence is TGTGCCAGCAGCTTGGTCGCTCTCTACAATGAGCAGTACTTC. Protein: CASSLVALYNEQYF.

This rearrangement joins TRBV28 to TRBJ2-3; TRBD2 matches 7 bases. Trimming cost V 6 bases and J 2 bases; bases outside gene matches: 8. The germline CDR1 and CDR2 sequences are MDHEN and SYDVKM. This CDR3 region has 15 residues. The CDR3 nucleotides are TGTGCCAGCAGGAGACCAGCGGGGCTCACAGATACGCAGTATTTT. Translation gives CASRRPAGLTDTQYF.

The V and J genes are TRBV3-1 and TRBJ2-4; tentative D call: TRBD2 (6 bases). The end of the DNA fits TRBJ2-7 better, so the J call may be wrong. The germline V gene encodes CDR1 LGHDT and CDR2 YNNKEL (reference sequence). CDR3 length: 14 residues. CDR3 loop: CASSHLGGAYEQYF. CDR3 in DNA: TGTGCCAGCAGCCACTTGGGCGGGGCCTACGAGCAGTACTTC.

The chain has TRBV5-1 and TRBJ2-5; tentatively, D is TRBD1 (5 bases). The CDR3 spans 14 residues. The germline V gene has CDR1 SGHRS and CDR2 YFSETQ. V dropped 2 bases and J dropped 7 bases, with 15 bases sitting between them. The CDR3 region is CASSLVGPRTTQYF. The CDR3 DNA follows: TGCGCCAGCAGCTTAGTGGGGCCTCGGACGACCCAGTACTTC. Full variable domain (rest looked up from reference TRBV5-1 and TRBJ2-5): KAGVTQTPRYLIKTRGQQVTLSCSPISGHRSVSWYQQTPGQGLQFLFEYFSETQRNKGNFPGRFSGRQFSNSRSEMNVSTLELGDSALYLCASSLVGPRTTQYFGPGTRLLVL.

CDR3 sequence (DNA): TGTGCCACCAGTGCGGGAGATGGGCTTCGTGGTAATGAGCAGTTCTTC. Its translation: CATSAGDGLRGNEQFF. V is TRBV24-1 and J is TRBJ2-1; tentatively, D is TRBD2 (6 bases). The CDR3 has 16 amino acids. Germline-derived CDR1 and CDR2 are KGHDR and SFDVKD. V dropped 5 bases and J dropped 7 bases, with 20 bases sitting between them.

This clonotype was recorded at least ten times. The chain recombines TRBV28 with TRBJ2-7; D not resolved. CDR3 length equals 13 residues. Per germline, CDR1 MDHEN and CDR2 SYDVKM. Deletions cut 1 base from V and 5 bases from J, with 9 bases between. The CDR3 coding sequence is TGTGCCAGCAGTTTATTTAATCGGGACGAGCAGTACTTC. As protein: CASSLFNRDEQYF.

The J gene is TRBJ2-7, the V gene TRBV30, with D perhaps TRBD1 (6 bases). Germline CDR1 reads GTSNPN; CDR2 reads SVGIG (reference sequence). V dropped 4 bases and J dropped 0 bases, with 10 bases sitting between them. This CDR3 is 13 amino acids long. The CDR3 DNA reads TGTGCCTGGAAGGGGGATAGCTCCTACGAGCAGTACTTC. Residues: CAWKGDSSYEQYF.

The chain employs TRBV3-1 and TRBJ2-4; TRBD2 is a possible D gene (5 bases). This CDR3 is 16 amino acids long. V lost 1 base, J lost 1 base, and 11 bases lay in between. The germline V gene encodes CDR1 LGHDT and CDR2 YNNKEL (reference sequence). The CDR3 region has the DNA TGTGCCAGCAGCCAAGCCCTGGGCGGGGCCAAAAACATTCAGTACTTC. It specifies CASSQALGGAKNIQYF.

This clonotype was detected only a few times. The chain links TRBV6-5 to TRBJ2-7, with 8 nucleotides matching TRBD1. The V and J ends lost 2 bases and 1 base, in that order; junction bases with no gene match: 4. The length of the CDR3 is 15 residues. Per germline, CDR1 MNHEY and CDR2 SVGAGI. CDR3 residues: CASSYDRGFSYEQYF. CDR3 coding DNA: TGTGCCAGCAGTTACGACAGGGGCTTTTCCTACGAGCAGTACTTC.